This passage covers 17 T cell receptor beta chains from one sample sequenced in a study of blood T cell repertoires in COVID-19. Clones were read by immunoSEQ multiplex PCR, and TCRdb kept only the in-frame ones, dropping some. The sample includes about 80,000 clones, 82% of them seen just once. The sequenced sample consisted of peripheral blood. These receptors came from a human donor in a cohort sampled during active COVID-19.

The chain employs TRBV5-1 and TRBJ1-5, with 7 nucleotides matching TRBD1. CDR3 length: 15 residues. V shed 3 bases and J 0 bases; nucleotides not matched to a gene: 3. In germline, CDR1 is SGHRS, CDR2 YFSETQ. CDR3 nucleotides: TGCGCCAGCAGCTACGGGACAGATAGCAATCAGCCCCAGCATTTT. Translating gives CASSYGTDSNQPQHF.

This sequence joins TRBV11-2 and TRBJ2-7; the D gene is possibly TRBD2 (5 bases). The CDR3 contains 14 residues. V was trimmed by 1 base and J by 0 bases, leaving 7 bases between them. The germline CDR1 and CDR2 sequences are SGHAT and FQNNGV. This chain's CDR3 is CASSLAGSSYEQYF. In DNA form, the CDR3 reads TGTGCCAGCAGCTTAGCTGGGAGCTCCTACGAGCAGTACTTC. The entire variable domain, with the rest obtained from reference TRBV11-2 and TRBJ2-7, is as follows: EAGVAQSPRYKIIEKRQSVAFWCNPISGHATLYWYQQILGQGPKLLIQFQNNGVVDDSQLPKDRFSAERLKGVDSTLKIQPAKLEDSAVYLCASSLAGSSYEQYFGPGTRLTVT.

This clone was counted between two and nine times. The chain has TRBV6-5 and TRBJ2-2, with TRBD1 identical over 8 bases. The J segment lost 5 bases and the V segment lost 6 bases, leaving 5 bases of the junction unmatched. The CDR3 contains 14 residues. CDR1 MNHEY and CDR2 SVGAGI come from the germline V gene. CDR3 loop: CASSHRGLTGELFF. In DNA form, the CDR3 reads TGTGCCAGCAGCCACAGGGGGTTAACCGGGGAGCTGTTTTTT.

V gene TRBV11-2 combines with J gene TRBJ2-5, with a tentative D call TRBD1 (6 bases). Germline assignment: CDR1 SGHAT and CDR2 FQNNGV. This CDR3 has 13 amino acids. The V gene lost 6 bases and the J gene lost 5 bases, with 13 bases spanning the gap. CDR3 coding DNA: TGTGCCAGCAGGCGACAGGACTGGGAGACCCAGTACTTC. It translates to CASRRQDWETQYF.

V usage is TRBV18 and J usage is TRBJ2-3; 8 positions agree with TRBD2. V lost 3 bases to trimming and J lost 2 bases; unmatched junction nucleotides: 13. The CDR3 length is 18 residues. Looked up from germline, CDR1 is KGHSH and CDR2 is LQKENI. As DNA, the CDR3 is TGTGCCAGCTCACCCCTCAGGTTTAGCGGGGAAATCACAGATACGCAGTATTTT. Amino acids: CASSPLRFSGEITDTQYF.

V usage is TRBV5-4 and J usage is TRBJ2-2; 9 positions match TRBD1. CDR1 and CDR2 from the germline V gene are SGHNT and YYREEE (reference sequence). The CDR3 has 14 residues. V gave up 7 bases and J gave up 5 bases; unmatched junction bases: 6. The CDR3 DNA reads as TGTGCCAGCGGAGGGACAGGGTATACCGGGGAGCTGTTTTTT. It translates to CASGGTGYTGELFF. Complete variable domain (other parts from reference TRBV5-4 and TRBJ2-2): ETGVTQSPTHLIKTRGQQVTLRCSSQSGHNTVSWYQQALGQGPQFIFQYYREEENGRGNFPPRFSGLQFPNYSSELNVNALELDDSALYLCASGGTGYTGELFFGEGSRLTVL.

This chain links TRBV6-1 with TRBJ2-2; TRBD1 matches at 11 bases. The CDR3 runs 16 residues. V trimming: 4 bases; J trimming: 6 bases; junction bases outside the gene matches: 7. Germline values: CDR1 MNHNS, CDR2 SASEGT. The CDR3 loop is CASSVQPGQGAGELFF. As DNA, the CDR3 is TGTGCCAGCAGTGTTCAACCGGGACAGGGGGCCGGGGAGCTGTTTTTT.

CDR3 coding DNA: TGTGCCAGCAGTTTTGGTAGCGGACACGAGCAGTACTTC. This codes for CASSFGSGHEQYF. The chain has TRBV3-1 (or the pseudogene TRBV3-2) and TRBJ2-7, with a possible D match to TRBD2 (6 bases). The ends were cut back, 6 bases at V and 5 bases at J, with 14 bases in the middle. Germline-derived CDR1 and CDR2 are LGHDT and YNNKEL (reference sequence). This CDR3 is built from 13 residues.

This clone was counted a few times. The chain carries TRBV30 and TRBJ1-1; 8 positions agree with TRBD1. V lost 2 bases and J lost 0; bases outside the gene matches: 8. This CDR3 is 16 amino acids long. Germline V CDR1 and CDR2: GTSNPN, SVGIG (reference sequence). The CDR3 spells CAWSPLRGRLNTEAFF. CDR3 nucleotide sequence: TGTGCCTGGAGTCCTCTCAGGGGGCGGTTGAACACTGAAGCTTTCTTT.

This clone is medium-sized by share. The V gene is TRBV27, the J gene TRBJ2-7, with a tentative D call TRBD2 (5 bases). V was pared by 1 base and J by 6 bases, with 13 bases between. The V gene's germline CDR1 is MNHEY and CDR2 SMNVEV (reference sequence). The CDR3 totals 14 residues. As DNA, the CDR3 is TGTGCCAGCAGTTTATTTCGGGGTGTCGGCGAGCAGTACTTC. Translating gives CASSLFRGVGEQYF.

The chain links TRBV28 to TRBJ1-4; D not certain. The CDR3 extends over 16 amino acids. Trimming shortened V by 3 bases and J by 3 bases, and 14 bases separated the two germline ends. CDR1 and CDR2 from the germline V gene are MDHEN and SYDVKM. The CDR3 nucleotides are TGTGCCAGCAGTTTCTCCCAGCCAGGTTCTAATGAAAAACTGTTTTTT. It is translated as CASSFSQPGSNEKLFF.

This chain joins TRBV12-5 and TRBJ2-6; D may be TRBD1 (6 bases). Trimming removed 6 bases at V and 0 bases at J, with 12 bases between. The CDR3 sequence is 16 residues long. Looked up from germline, CDR1 is LGHNT and CDR2 is FRNRAP. The CDR3 DNA follows: TGTGCTAGTGGAGGGGACACCAACTCTGGGGCCAACGTCCTGACTTTC. Its translation is CASGGDTNSGANVLTF.

This clone was recorded a few times. V gene TRBV5-4 combines with J gene TRBJ1-5; 10 bases line up with TRBD1. CDR3 length equals 13 residues. Germline V gene sequence: CDR1 SGHNT, CDR2 YYREEE (reference sequence). V gave up 8 bases and J gave up 5 bases; unmatched junction bases: 4. The CDR3 nucleotides read TGTGCCAGAGGGACAGGGGTGCATCAGCCCCAGCATTTT. This codes for CARGTGVHQPQHF.

The chain couples TRBV7-9 to TRBJ1-2, with TRBD1 matching 7 bases. The germline V gene encodes CDR1 SEHNR and CDR2 FQNEAQ (reference sequence). The CDR3 spans 14 residues. The V segment lost 5 bases and the J segment 5 bases; nucleotides outside the gene matches: 8. CDR3 sequence (DNA): TGTGCCAGCAGCATGAGCAGACAGGGATATGGCTACACCTTC. Its protein is CASSMSRQGYGYTF.

The rearrangement links TRBV19 to TRBJ2-5; 10 nucleotides align to TRBD2. With 5 bases clipped from V and 5 bases from J, the junction kept 14 bases outside the gene matches. CDR3 length: 17 amino acids. Germline V gene sequence: CDR1 LNHDA, CDR2 SQIVND (reference sequence). Here the CDR3 DNA reads TGTGCCAGTAGTGTAGGGGTAGGGACTAGCGTTTGGGAGACCCAGTACTTC. The encoded protein is CASSVGVGTSVWETQYF.

The chain carries TRBV12-3 or TRBV12-4 and TRBJ1-1; the D gene is possibly TRBD1 (6 bases). V dropped 4 bases and J dropped 7 bases, with 13 bases sitting between them. This CDR3 has 13 residues. The CDR3 loop is CASSSRTDGEAFF. CDR3 DNA: TGTGCCAGCAGTTCCCGGACAGATGGTGAAGCTTTCTTT.

V gene TRBV21-1 combines with J gene TRBJ1-1; the D call TRBD1 from the table was never checked on the DNA. TRBV21-1 is a pseudogene segment. The CDR3 covers 14 residues. CDR3 amino acids: CASIEGGQGVEAFF. The CDR3 DNA reads as TGTGCCAGCATCGAGGGAGGACAGGGCGTCGAAGCTTTCTTT.